This TCR beta chain emerged from a study of identical twins. A universal primer site was created by template switching, with the cDNA bearing unique molecular identifiers. TCRdb itself ran the 5' RACE reads through MiXCR, one entry per CDR3 protein. The table has about 260,000 distinct CDR3 sequences, roughly 7% seen once. Healthy Caucasians supplied all donations. This clonotype was seen repeatedly, ten times or more. The same sample was also studied in work on yellow fever vaccine responses in identical twins.

The TCR was taken from a woman aged 18 to 35 in good health. Material: memory (CD45RO+) T cells sorted from blood.

CDR3 protein: CASSLIPPSGRAKNEQFF. Written as DNA, the CDR3 is TGCGCCAGCAGCTTGATTCCGCCTAGCGGGAGGGCCAAAAATGAGCAGTTCTTC. The V and J genes are TRBV5-1 and TRBJ2-1; 12 bases fit TRBD2. Germline trimming cut 1 base from V and 7 bases from J; bases unmatched to any gene: 12. The CDR3 is made up of 18 amino acids. CDR1 and CDR2 from the germline V gene are SGHRS and YFSETQ.